This T cell receptor (beta chain) was identified in a study of OX40 agonist ivuxolimab in advanced cancers. In the study overall: Ivuxolimab, which targeted the costimulatory receptor OX40 (CD134), was an agonistic, fully human IgG2 monoclonal antibody. Intravenous ivuxolimab was administered to patients every 2 weeks at six dose levels: 0.01, 0.1, 0.3, 1.5, 3 and 10 mg/kg. Of the approximately 50 patients in dose escalation, some 20 had hepatocellular carcinoma, some 15 had melanoma, 9 had renal cell carcinoma and 9 had head and neck cancer. In the dose-escalation cohort, roughly 80% of patients were male, and the mean age was approximately 64 years, with a range of 23 to 79. Prior anti-PD-1, anti-PD-L1 or anti-CTLA-4 therapy was permitted, and checkpoint inhibitors had been received by about 44% of dose-escalation patients. Three dose-escalation patients achieved partial responses, one with hepatocellular carcinoma and two with cutaneous melanoma. Peripheral TCRbeta sequencing aimed to test whether ivuxolimab altered TCR sequence diversity and caused clonal T-cell expansion. The monotherapy dose-escalation portion (N ≈ 52 patients) of the phase I ivuxolimab trial is reported in the paper. Study-level results and caveats: After ivuxolimab, CD8+ T cells had more expanded clones than CD4+ T cells on average. The antigen specificity of the clonally expanded peripheral T cells was not determined. At doses of 0.1 to 3.0 mg/kg, clonal expansion of both CD4+ and CD8+ T cells in blood was seen between baseline and week 6. Low levels of normalized T-cell clonal expansion were also seen in some nonresponding patients. In partial responders in the 0.1-3.0 mg/kg groups, normalized peripheral clonal expansion was found to be among the lowest, especially among CD8+ T cells.

The V end loses 6 bases and the J end loses 5 bases, and a stretch of 19 bases separates them. CDR1 and CDR2, looked up from the germline V gene (reference sequence), are GTSNPN and SVGIG. Reading from cysteine to phenylalanine, the CDR3 counts 14 amino acids. Only the CDR3 region is kept as DNA, spanning 42 bases read in frame from base 1. Patients with a history of autoimmune disease or receiving systemic immunosuppression were excluded from the trial. Peripheral blood for TCR sequencing was drawn from every dose cohort at baseline, at cycle 4 day 1 and at cycle 7 day 1. Samples came from an open-label, multicenter, first-in-human phase I dose-escalation trial of ivuxolimab. Adults with locally advanced or metastatic head and neck squamous cell, hepatocellular, melanoma or renal cell carcinoma were enrolled in the trial. Before TCR sequencing, CD4+ T cells and CD8+ T cells were sorted from peripheral blood as separate populations.

Genomic DNA was extracted from sorted cells for sequencing of the TCRbeta CDR3 region. The immunoSEQ Assay was used to sequence the TCRbeta CDR3 regions. TCRdb re-hosts the immuneACCESS table, in-frame sequences only. Its copies lack some clones; in the studies checked, an unresolved V gene accounts for under half of them, and the cause for the rest is not known. The sample contains about 82,000 clones, 85% of them found a single time. The ten largest account for 2% to 2.5% of the sample. This clone was picked up one time. Its recognized antigen is unknown. Base qualities are missing; no much larger clone stands one base away.

This TCR was recovered from an adult with an advanced solid tumor such as melanoma, head and neck, liver or kidney cancer. Source: CD4+ or CD8+ T cells sorted from blood, taken in a trial of the OX40 agonist ivuxolimab. The rearranged segments are TRBV30 and TRBJ1-2; a tentative D match to TRBD1 spans 6 bases. The bases read TGTGCCTGCCACAGAGGAGGGGGGGGTTATGGCTACACCTTC. It translates as CACHRGGGGYGYTF.